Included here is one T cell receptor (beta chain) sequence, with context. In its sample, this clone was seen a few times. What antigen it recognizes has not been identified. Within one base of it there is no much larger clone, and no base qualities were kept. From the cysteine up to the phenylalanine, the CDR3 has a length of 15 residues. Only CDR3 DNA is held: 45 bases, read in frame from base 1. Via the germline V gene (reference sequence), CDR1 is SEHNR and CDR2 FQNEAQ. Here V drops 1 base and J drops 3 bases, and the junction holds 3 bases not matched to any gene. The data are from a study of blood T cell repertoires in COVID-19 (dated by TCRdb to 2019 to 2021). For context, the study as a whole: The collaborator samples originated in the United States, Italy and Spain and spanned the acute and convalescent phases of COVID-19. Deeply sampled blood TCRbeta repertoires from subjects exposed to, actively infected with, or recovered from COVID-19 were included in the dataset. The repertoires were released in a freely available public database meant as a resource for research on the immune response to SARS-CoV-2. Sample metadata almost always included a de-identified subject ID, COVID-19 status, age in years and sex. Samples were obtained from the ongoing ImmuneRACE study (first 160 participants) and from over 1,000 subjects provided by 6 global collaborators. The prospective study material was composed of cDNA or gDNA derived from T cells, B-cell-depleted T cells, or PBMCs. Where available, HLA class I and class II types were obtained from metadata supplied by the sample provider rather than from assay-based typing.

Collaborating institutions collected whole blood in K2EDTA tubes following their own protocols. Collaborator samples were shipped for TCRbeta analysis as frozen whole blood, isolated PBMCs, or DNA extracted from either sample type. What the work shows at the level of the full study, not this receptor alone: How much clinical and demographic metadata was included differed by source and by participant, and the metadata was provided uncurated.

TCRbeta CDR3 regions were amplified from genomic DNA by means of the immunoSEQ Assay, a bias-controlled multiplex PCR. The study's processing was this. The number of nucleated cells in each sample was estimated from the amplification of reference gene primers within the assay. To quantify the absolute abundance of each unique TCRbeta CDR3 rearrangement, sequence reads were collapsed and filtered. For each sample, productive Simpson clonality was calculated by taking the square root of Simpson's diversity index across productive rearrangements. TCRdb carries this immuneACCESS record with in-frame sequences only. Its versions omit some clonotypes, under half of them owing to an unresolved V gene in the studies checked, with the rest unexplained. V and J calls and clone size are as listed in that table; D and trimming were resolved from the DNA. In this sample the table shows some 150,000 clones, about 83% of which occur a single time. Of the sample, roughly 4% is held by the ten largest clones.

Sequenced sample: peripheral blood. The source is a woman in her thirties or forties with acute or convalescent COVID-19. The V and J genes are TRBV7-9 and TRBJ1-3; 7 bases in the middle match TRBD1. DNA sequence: TGTGCCAGCAGCTTAGGACAGGGTATTGGAAACACCATATATTTT. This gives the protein CASSLGQGIGNTIYF.